This TCR beta chain was captured by sequencing in a study of T cell repertoires in cytomegalovirus infection. Study information: HLA-B-restricted CMV epitopes that are well studied, plus recently identified HLA-C-restricted ones, were used by the study.

Worth noting for this clonotype: Its antigen remains unknown. The junction and the germline gene differ at one end; a read error may be behind it.

From germline, CDR1 is LNHNV and CDR2 YYDKDF (reference sequence). CDR3 size: 16 residues. TCRdb re-analysed the reads in MiXCR, keeping a single row per CDR3 protein. The sample includes 650,000 to 900,000 distinct CDR3 sequences, 25% to 30% of them seen just once. This clonotype was sampled from a human donor in good health (CMV status not recorded). Some clones in this sample may be carry-over from other donors' samples. Sequenced material: cultured CD8+ T cells from PBMCs, taken from culture after CMV antigen stimulation. The chain has TRBV15 and TRBJ1-1; possible D gene TRBD1, 5 bases. CDR3: CATSSPWRGTSTEAFF. The DNA of the CDR3 is TGTGCCACCAGCAGTCCCTGGAGAGGGACGAGCACTGAGGCTTTCTTT. The full variable domain, rest sourced from reference TRBV15 and TRBJ1-1, is DAMVIQNPRYQVTQFGKPVTLSCSQTLNHNVMYWYQQKSSQAPKLLFHYYDKDFNNEADTPDNFQSRRPNTSFCFLDIRSPGLGDTAMYLCATSSPWRGTSTEAFFGQGTRLTVV.